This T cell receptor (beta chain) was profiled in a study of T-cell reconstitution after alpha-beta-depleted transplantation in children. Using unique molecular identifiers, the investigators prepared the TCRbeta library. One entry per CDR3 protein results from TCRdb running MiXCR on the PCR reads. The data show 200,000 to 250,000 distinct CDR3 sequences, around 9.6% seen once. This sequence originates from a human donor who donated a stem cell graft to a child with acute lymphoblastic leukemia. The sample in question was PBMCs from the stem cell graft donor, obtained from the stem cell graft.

DNA for the CDR3: TGTGCCAGCAGCCCGTTTGGGGGTTCATATGAGCAGTTCTTC. Translation gives CASSPFGGSYEQFF. The genes are TRBV7-9 and TRBJ2-1; D assignment may be TRBD1 or TRBD2 (5 bases each). Trimming took off 5 bases at V and 8 bases at J, with 16 bases between the two ends. Germline CDR1 is SEHNR and CDR2 is FQNEAQ (reference sequence). This CDR3 has 14 amino acids.